Shown below are 28 T cell receptor beta chains from a single sample sequenced in a study of blood T cell repertoires in COVID-19. Only in-frame clones appear in the TCRdb table, and some are missing; sequencing was by immunoSEQ multiplex PCR. Of 200,000 to 300,000 clones listed, approximately 89% are singletons. The sequenced sample was PBMCs or T cells enriched from blood (not recorded which). These receptors were obtained from a woman aged 40 to 50 with acute COVID-19.

This chain connects TRBV7-8 to TRBJ2-2; possible D gene TRBD1, 5 bases. Germline-derived CDR1 and CDR2 are SGHVS and FQNEAQ. The V gene lost 3 bases and the J gene lost 0 bases, with 8 bases spanning the gap. The CDR3 contains 15 residues. CDR3 residues: CASSLTVANTGELFF. The CDR3 DNA follows: TGTGCCAGCAGCTTGACAGTTGCGAACACCGGGGAGCTGTTTTTT.

The chain recombines TRBV21-1 with TRBJ2-1; TRBD2 is taken as the D call from the table, unchecked against the DNA. TRBV21-1 is shown as a pseudogene. The CDR3 runs to 17 residues. The CDR3 sequence: CASSKGDGGRAMNEQFF. The CDR3 DNA follows: TGTGCCAGCAGCAAAGGGGACGGCGGGAGGGCCATGAATGAGCAGTTCTTC.

The V and J genes are TRBV24-1 and TRBJ2-3, with D possibly being TRBD2 (5 bases). Germline CDR1 reads KGHDR; CDR2 reads SFDVKD. V was cut by 4 bases and J by 0 bases, with 13 bases left in between. The length of the CDR3 is 16 residues. The CDR3 sequence is CATSETGLDSTDTQYF. CDR3 coding DNA: TGTGCCACCAGTGAGACTGGACTCGATAGCACAGATACGCAGTATTTT.

The rearrangement uses TRBV5-6 and TRBJ1-2; possibly TRBD1 for D (6 bases). The CDR3 loop spans 15 amino acids. CDR1 and CDR2 from the germline V gene are SGHDT and YYEEEE. Trimming took off 1 base at V and 2 bases at J, with 12 bases between the two ends. This CDR3 is CASSLSDRFNYGYTF. In DNA form, the CDR3 reads TGTGCCAGCAGCTTGTCAGACAGGTTCAACTATGGCTACACCTTC.

V gene TRBV4-2 combines with J gene TRBJ1-2; TRBD1 matches 7 bases. Losses at the gene ends were 0 bases for V and 7 bases for J; bases not matched to a gene: 8. Per germline, CDR1 LGHNA and CDR2 YNFKEQ. The CDR3 runs 15 residues. This CDR3 reads CASSQDRYQGVGYTF. CDR3 sequence (DNA): TGTGCCAGCAGCCAAGATCGTTATCAGGGGGTTGGCTACACCTTC.

The rearrangement uses TRBV5-4 and TRBJ2-1; D might be TRBD1 (6 bases). The CDR3 sequence is 16 residues long. From germline, CDR1 is SGHNT and CDR2 YYREEE (reference sequence). Trimming left V 1 base short and J 3 bases short, with 14 bases between. CDR3 nucleotide sequence: TGTGCCAGCAGCTTGCGACGAGGGGGTTACTACAATGAGCAGTTCTTC. As protein: CASSLRRGGYYNEQFF.

The chain carries TRBV5-5 and TRBJ2-5; the D is unclear. The V end was cut by 0 bases, the J end by 5 bases, with 14 bases between. Germline V lookup: CDR1 SGHKS, CDR2 YYEKEE (reference sequence). The CDR3 runs to 15 residues. The DNA for the CDR3 is TGTGCCAGCAGCTTGGGGGCCTCAATTTCGGAGACCCAGTACTTC. It is translated as CASSLGASISETQYF.

V gene TRBV5-1 combines with J gene TRBJ2-1, with TRBD2 matching 7 bases. The V gene's germline CDR1 is SGHRS and CDR2 YFSETQ. The CDR3 runs 16 residues. J was trimmed by 5 bases and V by 1 base; bases with no gene match: 9. The CDR3 coding sequence is TGCGCCAGCAGCTTGCGGGCTAGCGGAAGAAACAATGAGCAGTTCTTC. Residues: CASSLRASGRNNEQFF.

The V call is TRBV7-2, the J call TRBJ2-1; 11 nucleotides line up with TRBD2. The germline CDR1 and CDR2 sequences are SGHTA and FQGNSA. This CDR3 contains 15 residues. Trimming cost V 5 bases and J 7 bases; bases outside gene matches: 7. The CDR3 region is CASSHSGGAVNEQFF. DNA of the CDR3: TGTGCCAGCAGCCATAGCGGGGGGGCTGTAAATGAGCAGTTCTTC. The full variable domain, completed using reference TRBV7-2 and TRBJ2-1, is GAGVSQSPSNKVTEKGKDVELRCDPISGHTALYWYRQSLGQGLEFLIYFQGNSAPDKSGLPSDRFSAERTGGSVSTLTIQRTQQEDSAVYLCASSHSGGAVNEQFFGPGTRLTVL.

This clone was recorded only once. The rearrangement links TRBV5-1 to TRBJ1-5, with D possibly being TRBD1 (5 bases). In germline, CDR1 is SGHRS, CDR2 YFSETQ. Trimming removed 0 bases at V and 1 base at J, with 8 bases between. This CDR3 is built from 15 residues. CDR3: CASSLEGISNQPQHF. CDR3 sequence (DNA): TGCGCCAGCAGCTTGGAGGGGATAAGCAATCAGCCCCAGCATTTT. Looking up the rest from reference TRBV5-1 and TRBJ1-5 gives the full variable domain: KAGVTQTPRYLIKTRGQQVTLSCSPISGHRSVSWYQQTPGQGLQFLFEYFSETQRNKGNFPGRFSGRQFSNSRSEMNVSTLELGDSALYLCASSLEGISNQPQHFGDGTRLSIL.

The chain employs TRBV30 and TRBJ1-6; TRBD1 might be the D (5 bases). Germline CDR1 and CDR2: GTSNPN and SVGIG (reference sequence). The CDR3 extends over 14 amino acids. Trimming shortened V by 0 bases and J by 7 bases, and 10 bases separated the two germline ends. CDR3 in amino acids: CAWSVQGGNSPLHF. The DNA of the CDR3 is TGTGCCTGGAGTGTGCAGGGTGGGAATTCACCCCTCCACTTT.

As concerns this clone: A read error may account for a junction end that differs from germline. The gene calls are TRBV7-2 and TRBJ2-5; TRBD2 aligns across 9 bases. The CDR3 contains 16 residues. Germline loops: CDR1 SGHTA, CDR2 FQGNSA. The CDR3 DNA reads as TGTGCCAGCAGCTTAGCGCGGGGGGGGGCCCAAGGGACCCAGTACTTC. It specifies CASSLARGGAQGTQYF.

A single count supports this clone. The rearrangement links TRBV7-2 to TRBJ1-5, with unresolved D. Germline V CDR1 and CDR2: SGHTA, FQGNSA. V shed 8 bases and J shed 4 bases, with 9 bases lying between them. This CDR3 has 12 amino acids. The CDR3 coding sequence is TGTGCCAGCTCGAGTCCGAATCAGCCCCAGCATTTT. Translation: CASSSPNQPQHF.

The chain combines TRBV30 with TRBJ1-2, with D perhaps matching TRBD1 (6 bases). The CDR3 is 13 residues long. Trimming left V 5 bases short and J 7 bases short, with 17 bases between. Germline loops: CDR1 GTSNPN, CDR2 SVGIG (reference sequence). The CDR3 region has the DNA TGTGCCTGGGGAGGGCAGGGGAGAGGTGGCTACACCTTC. Amino acid sequence: CAWGGQGRGGYTF.

This clone was observed a single time. The rearrangement uses TRBV19 and TRBJ1-2; no clear D gene. Trimming cost V 6 bases and J 3 bases, with 5 bases left between them. Germline CDR1 LNHDA, CDR2 SQIVND (reference sequence). The CDR3 totals 11 residues. The CDR3 region has the DNA TGTGCCAGTAGCCAGGACTATGGCTACACCTTC. Encoded protein: CASSQDYGYTF.

This clone was recorded once. The chain links TRBV5-4 to TRBJ2-7, with D maybe TRBD1 (6 bases). This CDR3 comprises 14 residues. Germline V CDR1 and CDR2: SGHNT, YYREEE (reference sequence). V lost 3 bases and J lost 4, with 14 bases in between. The CDR3 nucleotides read TGTGCCAGCAGCTCCGGACAGAGCCCTTACGAGCAGTACTTC. As protein: CASSSGQSPYEQYF.

V is TRBV3-1 (or the pseudogene TRBV3-2) and J is TRBJ1-3; a possible D gene is TRBD1 (5 bases). CDR3 length equals 19 residues. Trimming cost V 0 bases and J 0 bases, with 18 bases left between them. CDR1 and CDR2 from the germline V gene are LGHDT and YNNKEL (reference sequence). This CDR3 reads CASSQDFWQGHLSGNTIYF. The DNA for the CDR3 is TGTGCCAGCAGCCAAGATTTTTGGCAGGGTCACCTCTCTGGAAACACCATATATTTT.

This chain uses TRBV7-9 with TRBJ1-2; 9 bases match TRBD1. This CDR3 is 15 amino acids long. The germline V gene encodes CDR1 SEHNR and CDR2 FQNEAQ (reference sequence). Trimming at V came to 2 bases and at J to 7 bases, leaving 8 bases not matched to a gene. The CDR3 protein is CASSLFGTGSGGYTF. The CDR3 DNA sequence: TGTGCCAGCAGCTTATTTGGGACAGGGAGCGGTGGCTACACCTTC.

V and J are TRBV11-3 and TRBJ2-2, with a possible D match to TRBD2 (7 bases). V was shortened by 3 bases and J by 0 bases, with 8 bases between the two germline ends. Germline V gives CDR1 SGHNT, CDR2 YENEEA. There are 15 residues in the CDR3. Written as DNA, the CDR3 is TGTGCCAGCAGCTTCGGGGGGCCGAACACCGGGGAGCTGTTTTTT. Its translation: CASSFGGPNTGELFF.

The CDR3 reads CASSTRQGAKGLANEKLFF. The DNA for the CDR3 is TGTGCCAGCAGCACCCGACAGGGGGCGAAAGGACTTGCTAATGAAAAACTGTTTTTT. The V call is TRBV11-2, the J call TRBJ1-4; 10 bases align to TRBD1. V lost 5 bases and J lost 3; bases outside the gene matches: 15. CDR1 is SGHAT, CDR2 FQNNGV, per germline. The CDR3 totals 19 residues.

The chain links TRBV9 to TRBJ2-7; a possible D gene is TRBD1 (5 bases). This CDR3 is built from 15 residues. Looked up from germline, CDR1 is SGDLS and CDR2 is YYNGEE. Trimming took off 0 bases at V and 0 bases at J, with 10 bases between the two ends. In DNA, the CDR3 is TGTGCCAGCAGCGTAGAAGACAGTACCTCCTACGAGCAGTACTTC. Translating gives CASSVEDSTSYEQYF. The entire variable domain, with the rest obtained from reference TRBV9 and TRBJ2-7, is as follows: DSGVTQTPKHLITATGQRVTLRCSPRSGDLSVYWYQQSLDQGLQFLIQYYNGEERAKGNILERFSAQQFPDLHSELNLSSLELGDSALYFCASSVEDSTSYEQYFGPGTRLTVT.

The rearrangement uses TRBV5-6 and TRBJ1-2, with TRBD1 matching 7 bases. The length of the CDR3 is 16 residues. V gave up 4 bases and J gave up 5 bases; unmatched junction bases: 14. The germline gives CDR1 SGHDT, CDR2 YYEEEE. The CDR3 here is CASSPGTAYSPYGYTF. CDR3 sequence (DNA): TGTGCCAGCAGCCCTGGGACAGCTTATTCCCCTTATGGCTACACCTTC.

The chain combines TRBV5-8 with TRBJ2-5; TRBD1 is a possible D gene (7 bases). Per germline, CDR1 SGHTS and CDR2 YDEGEE. V lost 7 bases to trimming and J lost 4 bases, with 23 bases between them. The CDR3 length is 16 residues. The CDR3 loop is CASGKGGGGLGETQYF. The CDR3 DNA is TGTGCCAGCGGAAAAGGCGGAGGGGGCTTGGGAGAGACCCAGTACTTC. Full variable domain (outside the CDR3, taken from reference TRBV5-8 and TRBJ2-5): EAGVTQSPTHLIKTRGQQATLRCSPISGHTSVYWYQQALGLGLQFLLWYDEGEERNRGNFPPRFSGRQFPNYSSELNVNALELEDSALYLCASGKGGGGLGETQYFGPGTRLLVL.

V and J are TRBV6-5 and TRBJ2-5; the match to TRBD1 covers 7 bases. The CDR3 spans 12 residues. V was clipped by 6 bases and J by 5 bases; unmatched bases: 3. Germline CDR1 and CDR2: MNHEY and SVGAGI. CDR3: CASRTGKETQYF. The CDR3 coding sequence is TGTGCCAGCAGGACAGGGAAGGAGACCCAGTACTTC.

V gene TRBV29-1 combines with J gene TRBJ2-1; tentatively, D is TRBD1 (5 bases). Trimming removed 5 bases from V and 2 bases from J, with 13 bases in between. The CDR3 sequence is 14 residues long. Germline-derived CDR1 and CDR2 are SQVTM and ANQGSEA. CDR3 sequence: CSVQGTDTYNEQFF. CDR3 coding DNA: TGCAGCGTTCAGGGTACGGACACCTACAATGAGCAGTTCTTC.

This clone was recorded once. The chain links TRBV24-1 to TRBJ2-5; possible D gene TRBD1, 6 bases. V lost 3 bases and J lost 1, with 17 bases in between. CDR3 size: 17 residues. Per the germline V gene, CDR1 is KGHDR and CDR2 is SFDVKD. In nucleotides, the CDR3 is TGTGCCACCAGTGATAGCAACTTCAGGGGTGGCCAAGAGACCCAGTACTTC. Amino acids: CATSDSNFRGGQETQYF.

The chain has TRBV2 and TRBJ1-4; a weak D match, TRBD1 (5 bases). V lost 1 base to trimming and J lost 4 bases, with 7 bases between them. Germline CDR1 SNHLY, CDR2 FYNNEI. The CDR3 is 14 amino acids. The CDR3 bases are TGTGCCAGCAGTGAAGTGGGGCTTAATGAAAAACTGTTTTTT. The encoded protein is CASSEVGLNEKLFF.

V is TRBV12-3 or TRBV12-4 and J is TRBJ2-1, with unresolved D. CDR3 length equals 12 residues. Trimming cost V 5 bases and J 3 bases, with 5 bases left between them. The DNA of the CDR3 is TGTGCCAGCAGTCCTTTCTACAATGAGCAGTTCTTC. Its translation is CASSPFYNEQFF.